This is a list of T cell receptor beta chains from one sample in a study of identical twins. MiXCR was run by TCRdb on the 5' RACE reads, yielding one entry per CDR3 protein. Among 600,000 to 800,000 distinct CDR3 sequences listed, over 20% were seen once. This sample also belongs to another study, concerning T cells expressing NK-cell markers.

The sample consisted of PBMCs. These receptors originate from a woman between 18 and 29 years old in good health. Each CDR3 is given with its conserved first and last residue. A D gene is named only where the DNA matches it firmly. Clone sizes are given selectively: once, few, many, or a class where the clone is expanded.

V	J	D	size	DNA	CDR3
TRBV20-1	TRBJ2-3	TRBD2	few	TGCAGTGCGGAACTAGCGGGGGACCCAGATACGCAGTATTTT	CSAELAGDPDTQYF
TRBV12-3/TRBV12-4	TRBJ2-7	TRBD2	.	TGTGCCAGCAGTACTAGCGGGGCCCACGAGCAGTACTTC	CASSTSGAHEQYF
TRBV29-1	TRBJ2-2	.	.	TGCAGCGTTGAAAGAGGGAACGGGGAGCTGTTTTTT	CSVERGNGELFF
TRBV20-1	TRBJ2-3	TRBD1	few	TGCAGTTCCCGGACAGGGTCAGATACGCAGTATTTT	CSSRTGSDTQYF
TRBV7-2	TRBJ1-1	.	once	TGTGCCAGCAGCTTAACTTCGGGTTTGAACACTGAAGCTTTCTTT	CASSLTSGLNTEAFF
TRBV5-5	TRBJ2-5	.	.	TGTGCCAGCAGCTTAAGGTTTGGAGGAGGAGAGACCCAGTACTTC	CASSLRFGGGETQYF
TRBV29-1	TRBJ1-1	.	few	TGCAGCGTTTGGGTACAGGGGAACACTGAAGCTTTCTTT	CSVWVQGNTEAFF
TRBV7-6	TRBJ2-3	TRBD2	few	TGTGCCAGCAGCCCACCTAGCGGGAGGACTGGTACGCAGTATTTT	CASSPPSGRTGTQYF
TRBV5-6	TRBJ2-1	.	.	TGTGCCAGCAGCTTGGGCCCGCCACAGGGTACGGCGCAGTTCTTC	CASSLGPPQGTAQFF
TRBV10-3	TRBJ1-2	.	.	TGTGCCATCAGTGAGTCGGCAGGGGACGGCTATGGCTACACCTTC	CAISESAGDGYGYTF
TRBV5-1	TRBJ1-2	.	many	TGCGCCAGCAGCTTGGAGGGCCTCCTTGGCTATGGCTACACCTTC	CASSLEGLLGYGYTF
TRBV5-1	TRBJ2-1	TRBD2	.	TGCGCCAGCAGCCCCACGGGGGGCGGGAGGGCATTTAGCTCCTACAATGAGCAGTTCTTC	CASSPTGGGRAFSSYNEQFF
TRBV29-1	TRBJ2-1	.	few	TGCAGCGCCGTCGGGTACTCCTACAATGAGCAGTTCTTC	CSAVGYSYNEQFF
TRBV12-3/TRBV12-4	TRBJ2-1	.	many	TGTGCCAGCAGTTTTAGTGGGGGGTGGAATGAGCAGTTCTTC	CASSFSGGWNEQFF
TRBV20-1	TRBJ2-1	.	few	TGCAGTGCTAAGAGACAGCACTTCAATGAGCAGTTCTTC	CSAKRQHFNEQFF